The rows below give T cell receptor beta chains drawn from one sample of a study of blood T cell repertoires in COVID-19. The data were produced by immunoSEQ multiplex PCR, yet TCRdb's version contains in-frame clones alone and is incomplete. The repertoire holds around 300,000 clones, with around four fifths as singletons. Sample: peripheral blood. The receptors shown here come from a woman aged 45-65 years with active or convalescent COVID-19. Both conserved end residues are part of each CDR3.

TRBJ2-3 | TRBV30 | CAWLAGERDTQYF
TRBJ1-1 | TRBV5-5 | CASSTWTGAEAFF
TRBJ2-5 | TRBV15 | CATSRDKAGETQYF
TRBJ2-1 | TRBV5-4 | CASSLSGSSYNEQFF
TRBJ2-1 | TRBV6-5 | CASSLLAGGLWEQFF
TRBJ1-2 | TRBV14 | CASSQDYGRGGYTF
TRBJ2-5 | TRBV5-1 | CASSLDRSGAGQETQYF
TRBJ2-7 | TRBV4-1 | CASSQDGAGGEQYF
TRBJ2-7 | TRBV7-2 | CASSRWRTPPYEQYF
TRBJ2-7 | TRBV4-2 | CASSPGSIFFGQDDEQYF
TRBJ2-1 | TRBV2 | CASSRLTGGEYNEQFF
TRBJ1-5 | TRBV7-8 | CASSVSGTSRQPQHF
TRBJ1-2 | TRBV12-3/TRBV12-4 | CASSTYADGYTF
TRBJ2-6 | TRBV7-3 | CASSIQGANVLTF
TRBJ1-5 | TRBV5-1 | CASSTGTGASNQPQHF
TRBJ1-4 | TRBV19 | CASSLVGGAGEKLFF
TRBJ2-1 | TRBV7-6 | CASSPLVAGSSYNEQFF
TRBJ2-7 | TRBV5-4 | CASSLGQGGSYEQYF
TRBJ1-1 | TRBV3-1/TRBV3-2 | CASSQGTGVTEAFF
TRBJ1-4 | TRBV30 | CAFQVGAKLFF
TRBJ1-3 | TRBV9 | CASSPTGLSGNTIYF
TRBJ1-6 | TRBV4-2 | CASSQTGGQGETPLHF
TRBJ1-4 | TRBV7-2 | CASSRGRRAVEKLFF
TRBJ2-7 | TRBV10-3 | CAIRNRENEQYF
TRBJ1-1 | TRBV6-5 | CASSFRGNTEAFF
TRBJ2-1 | TRBV7-2 | CASSLNRYNEQFF
TRBJ2-4 | TRBV30 | CAWSVLAGTNIQYF
TRBJ2-7 | TRBV27 | CASSRGEDYEQYF
TRBJ2-7 | TRBV4-1 | CASSQVQGAYEQYF
TRBJ2-7 | TRBV25-1 | CASTGDGYEQYF
TRBJ1-1 | TRBV5-1 | CASSLARGSEAFF
TRBJ2-3 | TRBV5-1 | CASTKPTSESTDTQYF
TRBJ2-7 | TRBV20-1 | CSASRRDEQYF